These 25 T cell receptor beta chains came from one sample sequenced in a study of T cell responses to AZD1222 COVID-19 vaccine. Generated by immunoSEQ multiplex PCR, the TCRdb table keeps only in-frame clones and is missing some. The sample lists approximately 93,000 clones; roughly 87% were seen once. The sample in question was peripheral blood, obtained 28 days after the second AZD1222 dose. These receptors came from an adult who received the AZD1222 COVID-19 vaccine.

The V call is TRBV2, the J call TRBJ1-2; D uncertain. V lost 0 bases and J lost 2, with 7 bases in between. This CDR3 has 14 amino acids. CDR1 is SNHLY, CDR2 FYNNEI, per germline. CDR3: CASSEARRNYGYTF. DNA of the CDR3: TGTGCCAGCAGTGAAGCGCGACGAAACTATGGCTACACCTTC.

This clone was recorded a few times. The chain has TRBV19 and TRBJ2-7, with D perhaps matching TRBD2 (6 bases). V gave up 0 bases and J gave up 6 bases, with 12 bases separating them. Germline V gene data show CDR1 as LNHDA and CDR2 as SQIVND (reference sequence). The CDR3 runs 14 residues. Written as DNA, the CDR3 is TGTGCCAGTAGTATAGAATCCCAAGCGGGCGAGCAGTACTTC. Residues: CASSIESQAGEQYF.

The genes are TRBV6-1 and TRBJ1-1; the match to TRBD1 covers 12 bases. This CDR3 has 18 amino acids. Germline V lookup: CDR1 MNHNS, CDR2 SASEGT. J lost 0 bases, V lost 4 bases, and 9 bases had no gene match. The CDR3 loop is CASSGRGTGGPMNTEAFF. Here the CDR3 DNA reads TGTGCCAGCAGTGGCCGTGGGACAGGGGGCCCTATGAACACTGAAGCTTTCTTT.

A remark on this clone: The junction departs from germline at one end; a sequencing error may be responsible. The CDR3 region is CATSPGQGSSPLHF. DNA for the CDR3: TGTGCCACCAGTCCGGGACAGGGATCTTCACCCCTCCACTTT. The rearrangement links TRBV10-3 to TRBJ1-6; 9 bases are shared with TRBD1. Germline lookup yields CDR1 ENHRY and CDR2 SYGVKD. The CDR3 contains 14 residues.

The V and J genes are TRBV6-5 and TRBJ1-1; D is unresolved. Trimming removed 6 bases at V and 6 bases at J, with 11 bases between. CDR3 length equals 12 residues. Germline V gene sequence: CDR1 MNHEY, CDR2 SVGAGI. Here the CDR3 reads CASRVKDSEAFF. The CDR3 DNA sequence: TGTGCCAGCAGGGTCAAAGATTCTGAAGCTTTCTTT.

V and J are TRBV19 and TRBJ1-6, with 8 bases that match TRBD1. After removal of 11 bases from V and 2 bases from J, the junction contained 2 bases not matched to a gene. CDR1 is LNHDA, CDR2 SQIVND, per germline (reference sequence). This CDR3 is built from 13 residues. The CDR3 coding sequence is TGTGCCTCAGGGGGCCCCTATAATTCACCCCTCCACTTT. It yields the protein CASGGPYNSPLHF.

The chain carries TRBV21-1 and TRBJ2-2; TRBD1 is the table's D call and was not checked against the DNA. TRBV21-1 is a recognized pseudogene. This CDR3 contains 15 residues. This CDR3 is CASSAYTQVPGELFF. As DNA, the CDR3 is TGTGCCAGCAGCGCCTACACTCAGGTCCCCGGGGAGCTGTTTTTT.

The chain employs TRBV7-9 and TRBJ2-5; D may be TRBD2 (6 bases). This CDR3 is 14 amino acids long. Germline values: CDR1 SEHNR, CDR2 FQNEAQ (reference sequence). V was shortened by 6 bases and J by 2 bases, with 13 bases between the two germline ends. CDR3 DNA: TGTGCCAGCAGGGAACGGGGGTTACAAGAGACCCAGTACTTC. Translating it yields CASRERGLQETQYF.

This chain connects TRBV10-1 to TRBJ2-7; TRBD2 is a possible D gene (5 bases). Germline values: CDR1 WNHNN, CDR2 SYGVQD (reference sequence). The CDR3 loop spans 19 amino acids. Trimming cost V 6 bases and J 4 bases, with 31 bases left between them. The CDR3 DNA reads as TGCGCCAGCAGAATCGTCGTCCCGCTCGGACTCGACAATCGGTACGAGCAGTACTTC. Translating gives CASRIVVPLGLDNRYEQYF.

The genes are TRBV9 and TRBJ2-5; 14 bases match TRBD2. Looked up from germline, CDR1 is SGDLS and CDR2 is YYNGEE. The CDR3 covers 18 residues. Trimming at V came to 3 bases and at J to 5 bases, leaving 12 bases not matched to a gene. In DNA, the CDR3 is TGTGCCAGCAGCGGAGACTCTCTGGGACTAGCGGGGGCCGAGACCCAGTACTTC. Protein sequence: CASSGDSLGLAGAETQYF. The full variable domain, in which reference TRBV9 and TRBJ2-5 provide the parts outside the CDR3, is DSGVTQTPKHLITATGQRVTLRCSPRSGDLSVYWYQQSLDQGLQFLIQYYNGEERAKGNILERFSAQQFPDLHSELNLSSLELGDSALYFCASSGDSLGLAGAETQYFGPGTRLLVL.

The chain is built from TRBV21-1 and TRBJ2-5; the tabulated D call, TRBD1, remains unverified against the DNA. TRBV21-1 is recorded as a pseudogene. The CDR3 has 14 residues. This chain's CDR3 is CASSHTNREETQYF. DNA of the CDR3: TGTGCCAGCAGCCACACCAACAGGGAAGAGACCCAGTACTTC.

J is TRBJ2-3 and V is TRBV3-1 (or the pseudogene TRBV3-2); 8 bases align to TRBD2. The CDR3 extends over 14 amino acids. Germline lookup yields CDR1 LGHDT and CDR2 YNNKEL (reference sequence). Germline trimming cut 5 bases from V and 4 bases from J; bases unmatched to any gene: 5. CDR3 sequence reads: CASSFRTSPDTQYF. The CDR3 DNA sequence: TGTGCCAGCAGCTTTAGGACTAGCCCAGATACGCAGTATTTT.

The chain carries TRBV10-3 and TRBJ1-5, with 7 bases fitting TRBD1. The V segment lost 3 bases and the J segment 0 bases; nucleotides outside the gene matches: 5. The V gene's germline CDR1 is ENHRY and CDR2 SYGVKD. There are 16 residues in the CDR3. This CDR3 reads CAISDRGTDSNQPQHF. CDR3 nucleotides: TGTGCCATCAGTGATAGGGGGACAGATAGCAATCAGCCCCAGCATTTT.

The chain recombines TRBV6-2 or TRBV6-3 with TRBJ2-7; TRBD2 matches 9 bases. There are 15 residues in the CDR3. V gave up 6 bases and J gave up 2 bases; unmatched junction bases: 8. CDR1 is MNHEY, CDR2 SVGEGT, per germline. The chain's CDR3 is CASSPGTSRTYEQYV. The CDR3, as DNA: TGTGCCAGCAGCCCCGGGACTAGCCGCACCTACGAGCAGTACGTC.

CDR3 nucleotides: TGTGCCAGCGTGGGGGCGGGCACCTACGAGCAGTACGTC. This codes for CASVGAGTYEQYV. The V and J genes are TRBV9 and TRBJ2-7; possible D gene TRBD1, 6 bases. V shed 7 bases and J shed 2 bases, with 13 bases lying between them. The germline gives CDR1 SGDLS, CDR2 YYNGEE. The CDR3 totals 13 residues.

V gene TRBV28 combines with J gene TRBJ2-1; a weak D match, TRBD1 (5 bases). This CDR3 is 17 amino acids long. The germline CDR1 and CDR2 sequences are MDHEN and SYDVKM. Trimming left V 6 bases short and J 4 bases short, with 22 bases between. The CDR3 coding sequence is TGTGCCAGCAGAGAAAGTACAGGCCCTGGAAATTACAATGAGCAGTTCTTC. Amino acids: CASRESTGPGNYNEQFF.

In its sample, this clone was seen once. Here the CDR3 reads CASSPKRGALDTQYF. CDR3 DNA sequence: TGTGCCAGCTCACCAAAGCGGGGGGCCCTAGATACGCAGTATTTT. The V and J genes are TRBV18 and TRBJ2-3; 9 bases are shared with TRBD2. CDR1 is KGHSH and CDR2 is LQKENI in the germline V gene. The CDR3 runs 15 residues. V trimming: 2 bases; J trimming: 5 bases; junction bases outside the gene matches: 5.

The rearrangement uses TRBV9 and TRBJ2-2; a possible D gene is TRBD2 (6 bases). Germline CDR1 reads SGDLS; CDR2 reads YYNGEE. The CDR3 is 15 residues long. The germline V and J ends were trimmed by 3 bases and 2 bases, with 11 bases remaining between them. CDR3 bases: TGTGCCAGCAGCGAACGGGGGACTAACACCGGGGAGCTGTTTTTT. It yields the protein CASSERGTNTGELFF.

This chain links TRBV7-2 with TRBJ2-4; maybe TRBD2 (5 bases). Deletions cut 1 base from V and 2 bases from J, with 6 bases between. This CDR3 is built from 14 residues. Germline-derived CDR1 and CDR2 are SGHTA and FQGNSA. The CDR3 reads CASSLGGTKNIQYF. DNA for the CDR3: TGTGCCAGCAGCTTAGGAGGGACCAAAAACATTCAGTACTTC.

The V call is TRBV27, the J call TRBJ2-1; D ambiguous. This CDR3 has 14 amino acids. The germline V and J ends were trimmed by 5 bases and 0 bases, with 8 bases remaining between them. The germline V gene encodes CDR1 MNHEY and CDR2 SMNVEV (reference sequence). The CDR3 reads CASSPDHSYNEQFF. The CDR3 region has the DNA TGTGCCAGCAGTCCTGATCACTCCTACAATGAGCAGTTCTTC.

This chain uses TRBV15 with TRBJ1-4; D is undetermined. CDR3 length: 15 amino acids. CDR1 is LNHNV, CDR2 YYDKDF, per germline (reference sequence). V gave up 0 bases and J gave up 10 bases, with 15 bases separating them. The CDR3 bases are TGTGCCACCAGCAGAGATCGGAGTGGTGGCGGAAAACTGTTTTTT. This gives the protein CATSRDRSGGGKLFF.

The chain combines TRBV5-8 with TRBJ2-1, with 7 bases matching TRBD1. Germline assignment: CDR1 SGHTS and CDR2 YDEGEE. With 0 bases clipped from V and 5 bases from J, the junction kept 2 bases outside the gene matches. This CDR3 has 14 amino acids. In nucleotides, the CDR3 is TGTGCCAGCAGCTTGGCCGGACAGGACAATGAGCAGTTCTTC. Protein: CASSLAGQDNEQFF.

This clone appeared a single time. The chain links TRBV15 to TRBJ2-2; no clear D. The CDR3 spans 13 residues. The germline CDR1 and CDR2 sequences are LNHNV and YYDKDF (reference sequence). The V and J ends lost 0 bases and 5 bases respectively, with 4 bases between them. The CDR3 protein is CATSRDDTGELFF. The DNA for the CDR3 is TGTGCCACCAGCAGAGATGATACCGGGGAGCTGTTTTTT.

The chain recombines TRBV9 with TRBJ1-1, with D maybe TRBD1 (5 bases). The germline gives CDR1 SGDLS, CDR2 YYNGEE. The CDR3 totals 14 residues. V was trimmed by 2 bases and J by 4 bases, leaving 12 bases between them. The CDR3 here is CASSVEDTITEAFF. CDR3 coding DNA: TGTGCCAGCAGCGTTGAGGACACCATCACTGAAGCTTTCTTT.

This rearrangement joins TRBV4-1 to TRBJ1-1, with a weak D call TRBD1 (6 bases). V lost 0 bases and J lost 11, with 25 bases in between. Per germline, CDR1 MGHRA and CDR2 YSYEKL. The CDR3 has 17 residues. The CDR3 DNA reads TGCGCCAGCAGCCAAGAGCCGAGCCCGGGGGCGCTTTTTTCGGCTTTCTTT. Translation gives CASSQEPSPGALFSAFF.